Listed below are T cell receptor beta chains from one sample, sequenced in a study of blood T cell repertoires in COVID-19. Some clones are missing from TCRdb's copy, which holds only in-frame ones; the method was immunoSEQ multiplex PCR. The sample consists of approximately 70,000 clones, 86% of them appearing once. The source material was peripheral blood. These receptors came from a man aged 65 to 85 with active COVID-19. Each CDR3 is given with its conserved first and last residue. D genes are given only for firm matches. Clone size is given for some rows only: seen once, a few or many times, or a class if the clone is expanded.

cdr3_aa: CASSLRGGSGAHDEQFF; cdr3_nt: TGTGCCAGCAGCTTACGTGGCGGGAGTGGGGCACACGATGAGCAGTTCTTC; v_call: TRBV11-2; cdr3_length: 17; d_call: TRBD2; clone_size: -; j_call: TRBJ2-1
cdr3_aa: CASSLGSGRAVDTQYF; cdr3_nt: TGTGCCAGCAGCTTGGGGAGCGGGAGGGCCGTCGATACGCAGTATTTT; v_call: TRBV11-2; cdr3_length: 16; d_call: TRBD2; clone_size: -; j_call: TRBJ2-3
cdr3_aa: CASSFRGPGEAFF; cdr3_nt: TGTGCCAGCAGTTTCAGGGGCCCCGGGGAAGCTTTCTTT; v_call: TRBV12-3/TRBV12-4; cdr3_length: 13; d_call: -; clone_size: -; j_call: TRBJ1-1
cdr3_aa: CASSHGRGNEQFF; cdr3_nt: TGTGCCAGCAGCCACGGGCGGGGGAATGAGCAGTTCTTC; v_call: TRBV3-1/TRBV3-2; cdr3_length: 13; d_call: TRBD2; clone_size: -; j_call: TRBJ2-1
cdr3_aa: CATRQTPNYGYTF; cdr3_nt: TGTGCCACCAGACAGACGCCAAACTATGGCTACACCTTC; v_call: TRBV19; cdr3_length: 13; d_call: -; clone_size: -; j_call: TRBJ1-2
cdr3_aa: CASSRPGRDEQFF; cdr3_nt: TGTGCCAGCAGCAGACCTGGCAGGGATGAGCAGTTCTTC; v_call: TRBV6-5; cdr3_length: 13; d_call: -; clone_size: -; j_call: TRBJ2-1
cdr3_aa: CASSPLTGPNYGYTF; cdr3_nt: TGTGCCAGCTCACCATTGACAGGCCCGAACTATGGCTACACCTTC; v_call: TRBV18; cdr3_length: 15; d_call: -; clone_size: -; j_call: TRBJ1-2
cdr3_aa: CASSPRRDFSYNEQFF; cdr3_nt: TGCGCCAGCAGCCCACGCCGGGACTTCTCCTACAATGAGCAGTTCTTC; v_call: TRBV5-1; cdr3_length: 16; d_call: -; clone_size: -; j_call: TRBJ2-1
cdr3_aa: CASSLEGARGEQYF; cdr3_nt: TGTGCCAGCAGCTTAGAGGGAGCCCGGGGCGAGCAGTACTTC; v_call: TRBV7-2; cdr3_length: 14; d_call: -; clone_size: -; j_call: TRBJ2-7
cdr3_aa: CASSRPSGRANNEQFF; cdr3_nt: TGTGCCAGCTCACGGCCTAGCGGGAGGGCGAACAATGAGCAGTTCTTC; v_call: TRBV18; cdr3_length: 16; d_call: TRBD2; clone_size: once; j_call: TRBJ2-1
cdr3_aa: CASSIRTSGGGGFGTQYF; cdr3_nt: TGTGCCAGCAGCATCCGGACTAGCGGAGGCGGCGGATTTGGTACGCAGTATTTT; v_call: TRBV7-9; cdr3_length: 18; d_call: TRBD2; clone_size: -; j_call: TRBJ2-3
cdr3_aa: CASSLASPASYNEQFF; cdr3_nt: TGCGCCAGCAGCTTGGCTAGTCCGGCGTCCTACAATGAGCAGTTCTTC; v_call: TRBV5-1; cdr3_length: 16; d_call: -; clone_size: -; j_call: TRBJ2-1
cdr3_aa: CASRPLGGPPEAFF; cdr3_nt: TGTGCCAGCAGGCCTCTCGGAGGGCCGCCTGAAGCTTTCTTT; v_call: TRBV11-1; cdr3_length: 14; d_call: -; clone_size: -; j_call: TRBJ1-1
cdr3_aa: CASTLGGVYEQYF; cdr3_nt: TGTGCCAGCACCCTAGGGGGGGTTTACGAGCAGTACTTC; v_call: TRBV28; cdr3_length: 13; d_call: -; clone_size: -; j_call: TRBJ2-7
cdr3_aa: CASSIALGTGGGTEAFF; cdr3_nt: TGTGCCAGTAGTATAGCCCTCGGGACAGGTGGGGGCACTGAAGCTTTCTTT; v_call: TRBV19; cdr3_length: 17; d_call: TRBD1; clone_size: -; j_call: TRBJ1-1
cdr3_aa: CASSKASGEQYF; cdr3_nt: TGTGCCAGCAGCAAGGCCTCGGGGGAGCAGTACTTC; v_call: TRBV7-9; cdr3_length: 12; d_call: -; clone_size: -; j_call: TRBJ2-7
cdr3_aa: CASSLTGLADYNEQFF; cdr3_nt: TGTGCCAGCAGCTTAACTGGACTAGCGGATTACAATGAGCAGTTCTTC; v_call: TRBV7-3; cdr3_length: 16; d_call: TRBD2; clone_size: once; j_call: TRBJ2-1
cdr3_aa: CASSEGEGLAPTKETQYF; cdr3_nt: TGTGCCAGCAGTGAAGGGGAGGGGCTAGCGCCAACTAAAGAGACCCAGTACTTC; v_call: TRBV6-1; cdr3_length: 18; d_call: TRBD2; clone_size: -; j_call: TRBJ2-5
cdr3_aa: CASSLLGGGRNQPQHF; cdr3_nt: TGTGCCAGCAGTTTATTGGGGGGGGGCCGCAATCAGCCCCAGCATTTT; v_call: TRBV27; cdr3_length: 16; d_call: -; clone_size: -; j_call: TRBJ1-5
cdr3_aa: CASGRAPSQETQYF; cdr3_nt: TGTGCCAGCGGCAGGGCCCCCAGCCAAGAGACCCAGTACTTC; v_call: TRBV6-5; cdr3_length: 14; d_call: -; clone_size: -; j_call: TRBJ2-5
cdr3_aa: CATSASGGSGNTIYF; cdr3_nt: TGTGCCACCAGTGCCTCAGGGGGCTCTGGAAACACCATATATTTT; v_call: TRBV24-1; cdr3_length: 15; d_call: TRBD1; clone_size: -; j_call: TRBJ1-3
cdr3_aa: CASSEQGAGNQPQHF; cdr3_nt: TGTGCCAGCAGCGAACAGGGGGCGGGCAATCAGCCCCAGCATTTT; v_call: TRBV9; cdr3_length: 15; d_call: TRBD1; clone_size: -; j_call: TRBJ1-5
cdr3_aa: CASSQNRATTDTQYF; cdr3_nt: TGCGCCAGCAGCCAAAACAGGGCCACCACAGATACGCAGTATTTT; v_call: TRBV4-3; cdr3_length: 15; d_call: -; clone_size: -; j_call: TRBJ2-3
cdr3_aa: CASSRLAGYNEQFF; cdr3_nt: TGCGCCAGCAGCCGCTTAGCGGGGTACAATGAGCAGTTCTTC; v_call: TRBV4-1; cdr3_length: 14; d_call: TRBD2; clone_size: -; j_call: TRBJ2-1
cdr3_aa: CASRPDRLGEKLFF; cdr3_nt: TGTGCCAGCCGCCCCGACAGGCTTGGGGAAAAACTGTTTTTT; v_call: TRBV14; cdr3_length: 14; d_call: -; clone_size: -; j_call: TRBJ1-4
cdr3_aa: CASRPRGGYEQYF; cdr3_nt: TGTGCCAGCAGGCCCAGGGGCGGCTACGAGCAGTACTTC; v_call: TRBV12-3/TRBV12-4; cdr3_length: 13; d_call: -; clone_size: -; j_call: TRBJ2-7
cdr3_aa: CASSPGQGGAGELFF; cdr3_nt: TGTGCCAGCAGCCCTGGACAGGGAGGGGCCGGGGAGCTGTTTTTT; v_call: TRBV11-2; cdr3_length: 15; d_call: -; clone_size: -; j_call: TRBJ2-2
cdr3_aa: CASSLVAGAGELFF; cdr3_nt: TGTGCCAGCAGCTTAGTAGCGGGAGCCGGGGAGCTGTTTTTT; v_call: TRBV7-9; cdr3_length: 14; d_call: TRBD2; clone_size: few; j_call: TRBJ2-2
cdr3_aa: CASTSKVGGVGDNEQFF; cdr3_nt: TGTGCCAGCACCTCAAAGGTGGGGGGAGTGGGGGACAATGAGCAGTTCTTC; v_call: TRBV3-1/TRBV3-2; cdr3_length: 17; d_call: -; clone_size: -; j_call: TRBJ2-1
cdr3_aa: CSVAGENVPGTQYF; cdr3_nt: TGCAGCGTTGCGGGAGAGAACGTACCGGGGACCCAGTACTTC; v_call: TRBV29-1; cdr3_length: 14; d_call: -; clone_size: -; j_call: TRBJ2-5
cdr3_aa: CASSQDGGEGEQFF; cdr3_nt: TGCGCCAGCAGCCAAGATGGGGGGGAGGGCGAGCAGTTCTTC; v_call: TRBV4-1; cdr3_length: 14; d_call: TRBD2; clone_size: -; j_call: TRBJ2-1
cdr3_aa: CATHYSGTYEQYF; cdr3_nt: TGTGCCACCCATTATTCGGGGACCTACGAGCAGTACTTC; v_call: TRBV5-4; cdr3_length: 13; d_call: -; clone_size: -; j_call: TRBJ2-7
cdr3_aa: CASSFASGNTDTQYF; cdr3_nt: TGTGCCAGCAGCTTTGCTAGCGGGAATACAGATACGCAGTATTTT; v_call: TRBV11-3; cdr3_length: 15; d_call: TRBD2; clone_size: -; j_call: TRBJ2-3
cdr3_aa: CASSSPTGVNTGELFF; cdr3_nt: TGCGCCAGCAGCTCTCCGACAGGGGTGAACACCGGGGAGCTGTTTTTT; v_call: TRBV5-1; cdr3_length: 16; d_call: TRBD1; clone_size: -; j_call: TRBJ2-2
cdr3_aa: CASSSTSGRDEQYF; cdr3_nt: TGTGCCAGCAGTTCGACTAGCGGGAGGGACGAGCAGTACTTC; v_call: TRBV28; cdr3_length: 14; d_call: TRBD2; clone_size: few; j_call: TRBJ2-7
cdr3_aa: CAISRGVGSGRAEEQFF; cdr3_nt: TGTGCCATCAGCCGGGGGGTCGGCAGCGGGAGGGCGGAGGAGCAGTTCTTC; v_call: TRBV10-3; cdr3_length: 17; d_call: TRBD2; clone_size: -; j_call: TRBJ2-1
cdr3_aa: CASSLGGSDSYEQYF; cdr3_nt: TGCGCCAGCAGCTTGGGCGGGAGCGACTCCTACGAGCAGTACTTC; v_call: TRBV5-1; cdr3_length: 15; d_call: TRBD2; clone_size: -; j_call: TRBJ2-7
cdr3_aa: CASSLGTDIGGYTF; cdr3_nt: TGCGCCAGCAGCTTGGGGACAGATATCGGGGGCTACACCTTC; v_call: TRBV5-1; cdr3_length: 14; d_call: -; clone_size: -; j_call: TRBJ1-2
cdr3_aa: CASSLELRLAGTTDTQYF; cdr3_nt: TGTGCCAGCAGCTTGGAACTCCGACTAGCGGGGACCACAGATACGCAGTATTTT; v_call: TRBV5-4; cdr3_length: 18; d_call: TRBD2; clone_size: -; j_call: TRBJ2-3
cdr3_aa: CATSDPGRGAGYTF; cdr3_nt: TGTGCCACCAGTGACCCCGGGAGGGGGGCTGGCTACACCTTC; v_call: TRBV24-1; cdr3_length: 14; d_call: -; clone_size: -; j_call: TRBJ1-2
cdr3_aa: CASEQGSGETQYF; cdr3_nt: TGCGCCAGCGAACAGGGTTCGGGGGAGACCCAGTACTTC; v_call: TRBV5-1; cdr3_length: 13; d_call: -; clone_size: -; j_call: TRBJ2-5
cdr3_aa: CARGQGFNSPLHF; cdr3_nt: TGTGCCAGGGGACAGGGCTTTAATTCACCCCTCCACTTT; v_call: TRBV2; cdr3_length: 13; d_call: TRBD1; clone_size: -; j_call: TRBJ1-6
cdr3_aa: CASSPGGGPNTEAFF; cdr3_nt: TGTGCCAGCAGCCCGGGGGGGGGACCGAACACTGAAGCTTTCTTT; v_call: TRBV7-8; cdr3_length: 15; d_call: -; clone_size: few; j_call: TRBJ1-1
cdr3_aa: CASSLRPRASGRHEQFF; cdr3_nt: TGTGCCAGCAGCTTACGCCCACGGGCTAGCGGTCGTCATGAGCAGTTCTTC; v_call: TRBV11-3; cdr3_length: 17; d_call: TRBD2; clone_size: -; j_call: TRBJ2-1
cdr3_aa: CASSPTSGYNEQFF; cdr3_nt: TGTGCCAGCTCACCGACTAGCGGCTACAATGAGCAGTTCTTC; v_call: TRBV18; cdr3_length: 14; d_call: TRBD2; clone_size: -; j_call: TRBJ2-1
cdr3_aa: CASSSERQHTEAFF; cdr3_nt: TGTGCCAGCAGTTCGGAGCGACAGCACACTGAAGCTTTCTTT; v_call: TRBV6-6; cdr3_length: 14; d_call: -; clone_size: -; j_call: TRBJ1-1
cdr3_aa: CASNLQGNTEAFF; cdr3_nt: TGTGCCAGTAACCTACAGGGAAACACTGAAGCTTTCTTT; v_call: TRBV19; cdr3_length: 13; d_call: -; clone_size: -; j_call: TRBJ1-1
cdr3_aa: CASSPGTTQRLGDSPLHF; cdr3_nt: TGTGCCAGCTCACCTGGGACAACCCAAAGGCTAGGAGATTCACCCCTCCACTTT; v_call: TRBV18; cdr3_length: 18; d_call: -; clone_size: -; j_call: TRBJ1-6
cdr3_aa: CASSAWPREVEAFF; cdr3_nt: TGTGCCAGCAGCGCCTGGCCCCGTGAGGTCGAAGCTTTCTTT; v_call: TRBV9; cdr3_length: 14; d_call: -; clone_size: few; j_call: TRBJ1-1
cdr3_aa: CASSLAWGGYNEQFF; cdr3_nt: TGTGCCAGCAGCTTAGCCTGGGGGGGGTACAATGAGCAGTTCTTC; v_call: TRBV7-2; cdr3_length: 15; d_call: TRBD2; clone_size: -; j_call: TRBJ2-1
cdr3_aa: CASSPGLPEQFF; cdr3_nt: TGTGCCAGCAGCCCGGGACTCCCTGAGCAGTTCTTC; v_call: TRBV5-5; cdr3_length: 12; d_call: -; clone_size: -; j_call: TRBJ2-1
cdr3_aa: CASSVVGGSYLDTQYF; cdr3_nt: TGTGCCAGCAGCGTAGTAGGTGGGAGTTACTTAGATACGCAGTATTTT; v_call: TRBV9; cdr3_length: 16; d_call: -; clone_size: -; j_call: TRBJ2-3
cdr3_aa: CASSEALRGLGADDTQYF; cdr3_nt: TGTGCCAGCAGTGAAGCGCTTCGGGGACTAGGGGCCGATGATACGCAGTATTTT; v_call: TRBV2; cdr3_length: 18; d_call: TRBD2; clone_size: -; j_call: TRBJ2-3
cdr3_aa: CARTQVPMVPEAFF; cdr3_nt: TGTGCCAGGACACAGGTCCCGATGGTTCCTGAAGCTTTCTTT; v_call: TRBV28; cdr3_length: 14; d_call: -; clone_size: -; j_call: TRBJ1-1
cdr3_aa: CASSFPTGDNSPLHF; cdr3_nt: TGTGCCAGCAGCTTCCCGACAGGGGATAATTCACCCCTCCACTTT; v_call: TRBV11-2; cdr3_length: 15; d_call: TRBD1; clone_size: -; j_call: TRBJ1-6